The 23 T cell receptor beta chains below come from one sample, sequenced in a study of shared T cell receptors in the human thymus. Only in-frame clones appear in the TCRdb table, and some are missing; sequencing was by immunoSEQ multiplex PCR. The table lists approximately 730,000 clones, approximately 85% of them singletons. These data were likewise used in another study, on human thymus T cells.

Sequencing input: thymocytes. Receptors were obtained from a girl in the first two years of life with a congenital heart defect.

The chain carries TRBV5-6 and TRBJ2-7; 7 bases align to TRBD2. With V trimmed by 3 bases and J by 3 bases, 3 bases remained unmatched. Germline CDR1 reads SGHDT; CDR2 reads YYEEEE. This CDR3 is 13 amino acids long. The CDR3 DNA follows: TGTGCCAGCAGCTCGGGGGGTGGCTACGAGCAGTACTTC. Its translation: CASSSGGGYEQYF.

The chain is built from TRBV11-3 and TRBJ2-7; 8 nucleotides agree with TRBD2. J lost 5 bases, V lost 1 base, and 7 bases had no gene match. The CDR3 is 15 residues long. Germline V gene sequence: CDR1 SGHNT, CDR2 YENEEA. CDR3 region: CASSLAGGLVHEQYF. CDR3 nucleotides: TGTGCCAGCAGCTTAGCGGGGGGGTTAGTACACGAGCAGTACTTC.

The chain employs TRBV28 and TRBJ1-2, with a weak D call TRBD1 (5 bases). The CDR3 contains 15 residues. V was cut by 3 bases and J by 5 bases, with 16 bases left in between. Looked up from germline, CDR1 is MDHEN and CDR2 is SYDVKM. DNA of the CDR3: TGTGCCAGCAGTTTTCCGGTGGAGGGGAGTTATGGCTACACCTTC. It is translated as CASSFPVEGSYGYTF.

This rearrangement joins TRBV7-3 to TRBJ1-2; 7 bases are a match to TRBD1. CDR1 is SGHTA, CDR2 FQGTGA, per germline. The CDR3 consists of 15 residues. Unmatched junction bases numbered 11, after V lost 5 bases and J lost 5 bases. The CDR3 spells CASSLSPGQTYGYTF. CDR3 nucleotides: TGTGCCAGCAGCCTAAGCCCGGGACAGACTTATGGCTACACCTTC.

About this clone itself: Other DNA sequences in this specimen translate into the identical CDR3. The V call is TRBV2, the J call TRBJ1-6; tentatively, D is TRBD1 (6 bases). Per germline, CDR1 SNHLY and CDR2 FYNNEI. Trimming left V 6 bases short and J 0 bases short, with 15 bases between. The CDR3 runs 17 residues. CDR3 DNA: TGTGCCAGCAGCCCTGGACAGCCCCCCTCCTATAATTCACCCCTCCACTTT. Translation: CASSPGQPPSYNSPLHF.

This sequence joins TRBV19 and TRBJ1-1; D perhaps matches TRBD1 (6 bases). This CDR3 region has 16 residues. V shed 7 bases and J shed 1 base, with 19 bases lying between them. Germline loops: CDR1 LNHDA, CDR2 SQIVND (reference sequence). The CDR3 protein is CASTSRGGGENTEAFF. The CDR3, as DNA: TGTGCCAGTACCTCAAGAGGGGGGGGAGAGAACACTGAAGCTTTCTTT.

The chain employs TRBV5-1 and TRBJ2-7, with 13 bases identical to TRBD2. CDR1 and CDR2 from the germline V gene are SGHRS and YFSETQ. V lost 3 bases, J lost 5 bases, and 14 bases stayed unmatched. This CDR3 region has 18 residues. In nucleotides, the CDR3 is TGCGCCAGCAGCTCCTCAATCACGACTAGCGGGGGGAAAAACGAGCAGTACTTC. It translates to CASSSSITTSGGKNEQYF. The variable domain in full, completed from reference TRBV5-1 and TRBJ2-7, reads KAGVTQTPRYLIKTRGQQVTLSCSPISGHRSVSWYQQTPGQGLQFLFEYFSETQRNKGNFPGRFSGRQFSNSRSEMNVSTLELGDSALYLCASSSSITTSGGKNEQYFGPGTRLTVT.

This chain joins TRBV10-3 and TRBJ1-2, with 8 bases matching TRBD1. This CDR3 spans 16 amino acids. Germline loops: CDR1 ENHRY, CDR2 SYGVKD. V dropped 6 bases and J dropped 2; count of bases not matched to a gene: 11. The CDR3 spells CAIRLYGQGENYGYTF. The CDR3 bases are TGTGCCATCAGGCTCTATGGACAGGGTGAGAACTATGGCTACACCTTC.

The chain is built from TRBV7-3 and TRBJ2-5; possible D gene TRBD2, 5 bases. V was trimmed by 0 bases and J by 5 bases, leaving 13 bases between them. Looked up from germline, CDR1 is SGHTA and CDR2 is FQGTGA. The CDR3 consists of 15 residues. The CDR3 DNA follows: TGTGCCAGCAGCTTAACTTCCACCGGGGATGAGACCCAGTACTTC. It specifies CASSLTSTGDETQYF.

This chain links TRBV18 with TRBJ2-7, with D possibly being TRBD2 (5 bases). Trimming pared 1 base from V and 0 bases from J, leaving 10 bases between. Germline CDR1 reads KGHSH; CDR2 reads LQKENI. The CDR3 has 15 residues. The CDR3 sequence is CASSPRGYLSYEQYF. CDR3 nucleotide sequence: TGTGCCAGCTCACCACGCGGGTATCTCTCCTACGAGCAGTACTTC.

Worth noting for this clone: At one of its ends the junction is not consistent with the germline gene, which may arise from a read error. The chain joins TRBV7-7 to TRBJ2-2; 9 bases fit TRBD1. Germline CDR1 reads SSHAT; CDR2 reads FNYEAQ (reference sequence). This CDR3 region has 21 residues. CDR3 nucleotides: TGTGCTAGCAGCGCCAAAGTCCCGGGACAGGGAACCGAGGGGGACACCGGGGAGCTGTTTTTT. Amino acid sequence: CASSAKVPGQGTEGDTGELFF. Based on the CDR3 plus reference TRBV7-7 and TRBJ2-2, the full variable domain is GAGVSQSPRYKVTKRGQDVTLRCDPISSHATLYWYQQALGQGPEFLTYFNYEAQPDKSGLPSDRFSAERPEGSISTLTIQRTEQRDSAMYRCASSAKVPGQGTEGDTGELFFGEGSRLTVL.

The chain couples TRBV5-6 to TRBJ2-7; 9 nucleotides agree with TRBD1. V dropped 4 bases and J dropped 3; count of bases not matched to a gene: 5. There are 14 residues in the CDR3. Germline CDR1 and CDR2: SGHDT and YYEEEE. CDR3 loop: CASSGGQGSYEQYF. The CDR3 DNA reads as TGTGCCAGCAGCGGGGGACAGGGAAGCTACGAGCAGTACTTC.

The chain links TRBV6-5 to TRBJ1-2; D remains ambiguous. Trimming removed 5 bases at V and 10 bases at J, with 17 bases between. The CDR3 has 13 amino acids. From germline, CDR1 is MNHEY and CDR2 SVGAGI. The CDR3 spells CASSSFRGVYYTF. The CDR3 nucleotides are TGTGCCAGCAGTAGCTTCCGGGGTGTGTACTACACCTTC.

This clone was observed a handful of times. The rearrangement joins TRBV7-2 to TRBJ1-3; D gene unclear. The length of the CDR3 is 15 residues. The germline gives CDR1 SGHTA, CDR2 FQGNSA. V lost 4 bases and J 4 bases, leaving 14 bases between the germline ends. CDR3: CASSYAEKEGNTIYF. The CDR3 DNA reads as TGTGCCAGCAGCTATGCGGAAAAAGAGGGAAACACCATATATTTT.

The chain joins TRBV28 to TRBJ2-3; 10 nucleotides line up with TRBD2. The CDR3 has 17 amino acids. V shed 0 bases, J shed 5 bases, and the junction held 8 bases outside the gene matches. The V gene's germline CDR1 is MDHEN and CDR2 SYDVKM. The CDR3 DNA reads TGTGCCAGCAGTTTATGCGAGGCTAGCGGGAGAATAGATACGCAGTATTTT. Protein: CASSLCEASGRIDTQYF.

This clone was counted once. The gene calls are TRBV18 and TRBJ2-7; 8 positions match TRBD1. Germline values: CDR1 KGHSH, CDR2 LQKENI. Trimming cost V 4 bases and J 3 bases; bases outside gene matches: 14. The CDR3 is made up of 17 amino acids. The CDR3 DNA reads TGTGCCAGCTCACTCCGCGAACTCGACAGGGGAGACTACGAGCAGTACTTC. Its protein is CASSLRELDRGDYEQYF.

This sequence joins TRBV7-9 and TRBJ1-2, with TRBD1 as a possible D gene (5 bases). V lost 11 bases and J 2 bases, leaving 15 bases between the germline ends. This CDR3 has 13 residues. Per the germline V gene, CDR1 is SEHNR and CDR2 is FQNEAQ (reference sequence). CDR3 nucleotide sequence: TGTGCCTTCGCCGGGGGGGTCAACTATGGCTACACCTTC. This translates into CAFAGGVNYGYTF.

This chain links TRBV23-1 with TRBJ1-4, with 10 bases identical to TRBD1. TRBV23-1 carries the ORF label, with uncertain function. J lost 0 bases, V lost 10 bases, and 8 bases had no gene match. The CDR3 length is 16 residues. The CDR3 DNA reads as TGCGCCACCGCAAGGGACAGGGGACCAACTAATGAAAAACTGTTTTTT. It translates to CATARDRGPTNEKLFF.

The chain employs TRBV7-8 and TRBJ2-5; 12 nucleotides match TRBD2. Germline lookup yields CDR1 SGHVS and CDR2 FQNEAQ. This CDR3 has 22 amino acids. Unmatched junction bases numbered 25, after V lost 3 bases and J lost 5 bases. CDR3: CASSLSDSGASGGALGTETQYF. CDR3 bases: TGTGCCAGCAGCTTGAGTGATTCAGGAGCTAGCGGGGGGGCCCTTGGCACCGAGACCCAGTACTTC. Full variable domain (remainder filled in from reference TRBV7-8 and TRBJ2-5): GAGVSQSPRYKVAKRGQDVALRCDPISGHVSLFWYQQALGQGPEFLTYFQNEAQLDKSGLPSDRFFAERPEGSVSTLKIQRTQQEDSAVYLCASSLSDSGASGGALGTETQYFGPGTRLLVL.

This clone was found once. The rearrangement joins TRBV28 to TRBJ1-2, with TRBD1 as a possible D gene (6 bases). Deletions cut 7 bases from V and 0 bases from J, with 15 bases between. Germline values: CDR1 MDHEN, CDR2 SYDVKM. The CDR3 is 15 amino acids. CDR3 residues: CASKRQVSTNYGYTF. CDR3 nucleotides: TGTGCCAGCAAACGACAGGTTTCCACTAACTATGGCTACACCTTC.

The rearrangement joins TRBV5-1 to TRBJ2-5, with 8 bases matching TRBD2. The J call may not be correct, given that the DNA end is closer to TRBJ2-7. This CDR3 comprises 14 residues. From germline, CDR1 is SGHRS and CDR2 YFSETQ. This chain's CDR3 is CASSFGAGDYEQYF. The CDR3 DNA reads TGCGCCAGCAGCTTTGGAGCGGGGGACTACGAGCAGTACTTC.

This chain links TRBV7-3 with TRBJ2-2, with 10 positions matching TRBD1. CDR3 length equals 15 residues. Trimming took 5 bases from V and 7 from J; bases not matched to a gene: 7. Looked up from germline, CDR1 is SGHTA and CDR2 is FQGTGA. In DNA, the CDR3 is TGTGCCAGCAGCCCCGGGACAGGGGAACACGGGGAGCTGTTTTTT. Encoded protein: CASSPGTGEHGELFF.

V and J are TRBV6-6 and TRBJ1-2; D is unclear. The V end lost 0 bases, the J end lost 11 bases, and 7 bases lay between the germline ends. The length of the CDR3 is 11 residues. Germline V gene lookup returns CDR1 MNHNY and CDR2 SVGAGI (reference sequence). The CDR3 loop reads CASSYSEGYTF. For the CDR3, the DNA is TGTGCCAGCAGTTACTCGGAGGGTTACACCTTC.